The 13 T cell receptor beta chains reported below all come from one sample, sequenced in a study of resident and recirculating memory T cells in vitiligo. Generated by immunoSEQ multiplex PCR, the TCRdb table keeps only in-frame clones and is missing some. Among around 70,000 clones listed, 91% were seen once. Sequencing used blood. The receptors here all came from a male donor with vitiligo.

The gene calls are TRBV11-2 and TRBJ1-4; 10 positions agree with TRBD1. The trim removed 5 bases at V and 8 bases at J, leaving 11 bases unmatched. This CDR3 comprises 16 residues. Germline V gives CDR1 SGHAT, CDR2 FQNNGV. DNA for the CDR3: TGTGCCAGCAGCCGCGGCTCGGGACAGGGGAAAGAAAAACTGTTTTTT. Protein sequence: CASSRGSGQGKEKLFF.

The genes are TRBV6-5 and TRBJ2-1; TRBD2 might be the D (6 bases). Trimming shortened V by 0 bases and J by 9 bases, and 6 bases separated the two germline ends. This CDR3 has 12 residues. Germline-derived CDR1 and CDR2 are MNHEY and SVGAGI. This chain's CDR3 is CASSYSEGEQFF. The DNA of the CDR3 is TGTGCCAGCAGTTACTCGGAGGGTGAGCAGTTCTTC.

The genes are TRBV19 and TRBJ2-7; D is unresolved. Trimming stripped 4 bases from V and 2 bases from J, with 9 bases between. Germline CDR1 and CDR2: LNHDA and SQIVND (reference sequence). The length of the CDR3 is 13 residues. CDR3 protein: CASSNIRTYEQYF. CDR3 bases: TGTGCCAGTAGTAACATACGCACCTACGAGCAGTACTTC.

This clone was seen only once. This chain's CDR3 is CASSQGTSGVSSTDTQYF. The CDR3 nucleotides are TGTGCCAGCAGCCAGGGGACTAGCGGAGTTTCTAGCACAGATACGCAGTATTTT. This chain joins TRBV4-2 and TRBJ2-3; TRBD2 matches 11 bases. Germline lookup yields CDR1 LGHNA and CDR2 YNFKEQ. J lost 0 bases, V lost 3 bases, and 8 bases had no gene match. This CDR3 is 18 amino acids long.

This chain uses TRBV13 with TRBJ2-1; the match to TRBD1 covers 8 bases. This CDR3 has 16 amino acids. Germline V gene data show CDR1 as PRHDT and CDR2 as FYEKMQ (reference sequence). V lost 5 bases to trimming and J lost 8 bases; unmatched junction nucleotides: 14. This CDR3 is CASSLHPDRVRHEQFF. As DNA, the CDR3 is TGTGCCAGCAGCCTACACCCGGACAGGGTTCGCCATGAGCAGTTCTTC.

The V and J genes are TRBV10-3 and TRBJ1-2; possibly TRBD1 for D (5 bases). The CDR3 has 15 residues. Germline-derived CDR1 and CDR2 are ENHRY and SYGVKD. Trimming left V 0 bases short and J 8 bases short, with 16 bases between. CDR3 sequence: CAISESDAGTGGYTF. The CDR3 DNA reads TGTGCCATCAGTGAGTCGGATGCAGGGACTGGCGGCTACACCTTC.

The chain combines TRBV10-3 with TRBJ1-6, with 7 bases aligning to TRBD1. The J segment lost 7 bases and the V segment lost 4 bases, leaving 7 bases of the junction unmatched. Germline V gives CDR1 ENHRY, CDR2 SYGVKD. This CDR3 region has 15 residues. CDR3 nucleotide sequence: TGTGCCATCAGTGTTCAGGAGACAGGGAATTCACCCCTCCACTTT. It encodes CAISVQETGNSPLHF.

This rearrangement joins TRBV18 to TRBJ2-7; 7 bases agree with TRBD1. The J segment lost 0 bases and the V segment lost 3 bases, leaving 5 bases of the junction unmatched. Germline V CDR1 and CDR2: KGHSH, LQKENI. The CDR3 spans 15 residues. The CDR3 bases are TGTGCCAGCTCACCGCCGGACAGGTACTCCTACGAGCAGTACTTC. It translates to CASSPPDRYSYEQYF.

This clone was seen just once. The chain carries TRBV30 and TRBJ2-5; the D gene is possibly TRBD2 (6 bases). V was clipped by 1 base and J by 6 bases, with 15 bases between them. CDR1 GTSNPN and CDR2 SVGIG come from the germline V gene (reference sequence). This CDR3 contains 14 residues. CDR3 DNA sequence: TGTGCCTGGAGTGGGGGGTCCGGGAGAAAGACCCAGTACTTC. Translation: CAWSGGSGRKTQYF.

This chain links TRBV6-1 with TRBJ1-4; TRBD1 might be the D (5 bases). CDR3 size: 13 residues. CDR1 and CDR2 from the germline V gene are MNHNS and SASEGT. The germline V and J ends were trimmed by 5 bases and 6 bases, with 10 bases remaining between them. The CDR3: CASSPIRDEKLFF. Here the CDR3 DNA reads TGTGCCAGCAGTCCGATCAGGGATGAAAAACTGTTTTTT.

The chain recombines TRBV6-6 with TRBJ1-1; 9 positions match TRBD1. The CDR3 is made up of 15 amino acids. Germline V CDR1 and CDR2: MNHNY, SVGAGI (reference sequence). V trimming: 6 bases; J trimming: 2 bases; junction bases outside the gene matches: 7. This CDR3 reads CASSKLQGANTEAFF. The CDR3 DNA reads TGTGCCAGCAGCAAATTACAGGGGGCAAACACTGAAGCTTTCTTT.

This clone was detected a few times. This rearrangement joins TRBV6-5 to TRBJ1-2; 9 bases are a match to TRBD1. Losses at the gene ends were 8 bases for V and 7 bases for J; bases not matched to a gene: 11. CDR1 MNHEY and CDR2 SVGAGI come from the germline V gene. This CDR3 spans 14 amino acids. CDR3 bases: TGTGCCAGCGGGGCCACCGGGACAGGGTTTGGCTACACCTTC. It translates to CASGATGTGFGYTF.

J is TRBJ1-2 and V is TRBV6-1, with TRBD1 matching over 8 bases. Trimming took 6 bases from V and 8 from J; bases not matched to a gene: 11. The CDR3 length is 14 residues. In germline, CDR1 is MNHNS, CDR2 SASEGT. The CDR3 region has the DNA TGTGCCAGCAGACCGGGGGGCAGGGGGCTAGGCTACACCTTC. This sequence encodes CASRPGGRGLGYTF.